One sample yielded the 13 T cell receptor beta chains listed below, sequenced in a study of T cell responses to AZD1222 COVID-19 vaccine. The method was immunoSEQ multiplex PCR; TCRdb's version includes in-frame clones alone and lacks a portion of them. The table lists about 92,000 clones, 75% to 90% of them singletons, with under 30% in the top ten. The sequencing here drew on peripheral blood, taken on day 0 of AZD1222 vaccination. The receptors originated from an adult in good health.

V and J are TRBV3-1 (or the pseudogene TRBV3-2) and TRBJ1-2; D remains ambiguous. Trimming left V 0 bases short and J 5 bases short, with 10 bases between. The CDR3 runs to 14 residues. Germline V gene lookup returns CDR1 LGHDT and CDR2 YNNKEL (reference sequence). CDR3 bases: TGTGCCAGCAGCCAAGATCCGGGGTTTTATGGCTACACCTTC. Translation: CASSQDPGFYGYTF.

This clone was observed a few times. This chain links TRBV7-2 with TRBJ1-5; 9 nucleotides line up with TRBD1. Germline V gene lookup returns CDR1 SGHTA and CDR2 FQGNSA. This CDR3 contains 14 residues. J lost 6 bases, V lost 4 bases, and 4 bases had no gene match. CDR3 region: CASSSGQGTQPQHF. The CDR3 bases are TGTGCCAGCAGCTCGGGACAGGGAACTCAGCCCCAGCATTTT.

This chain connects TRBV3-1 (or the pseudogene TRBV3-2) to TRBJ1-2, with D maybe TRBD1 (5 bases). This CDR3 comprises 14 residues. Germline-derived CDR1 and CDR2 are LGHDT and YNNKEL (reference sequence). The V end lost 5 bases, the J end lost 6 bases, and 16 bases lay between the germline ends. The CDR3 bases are TGTGCCAGCAGCACTCCGGGGGAAGGGGATGGCTACACCTTC. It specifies CASSTPGEGDGYTF.

The CDR3 here is CASQQGGPGYEQYF. The DNA of the CDR3 is TGTGCCAGTCAACAGGGGGGGCCAGGTTACGAGCAGTACTTC. The chain carries TRBV28 and TRBJ2-7; TRBD1 is a possible D gene (8 bases). The V gene lost 9 bases and the J gene lost 4 bases, with 19 bases spanning the gap. Germline V gene sequence: CDR1 MDHEN, CDR2 SYDVKM. This CDR3 comprises 14 residues.

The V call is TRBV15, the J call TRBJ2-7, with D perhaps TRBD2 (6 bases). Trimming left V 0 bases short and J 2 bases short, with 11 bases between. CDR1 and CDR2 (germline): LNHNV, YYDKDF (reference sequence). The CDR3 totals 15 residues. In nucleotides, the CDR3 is TGTGCCACCAGCAGAGATGGGACTCAGACCTACGAGCAGTACTTC. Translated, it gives CATSRDGTQTYEQYF.

CDR3 protein: CASSVANLGPPYEQYF. The CDR3 bases are TGTGCCAGCAGCGTAGCTAACCTAGGACCGCCCTACGAGCAGTACTTC. The chain joins TRBV9 to TRBJ2-7; D is uncertain. Per germline, CDR1 SGDLS and CDR2 YYNGEE. The V end lost 0 bases, the J end lost 2 bases, and 15 bases lay between the germline ends. The CDR3 consists of 16 residues.

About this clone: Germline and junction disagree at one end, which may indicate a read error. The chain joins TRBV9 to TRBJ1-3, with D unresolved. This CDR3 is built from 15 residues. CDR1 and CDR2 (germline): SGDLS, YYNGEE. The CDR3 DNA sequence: TGTGCCAGCAGCGCGATGAGCGATTTCGGAAACGCCATATATTTT. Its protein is CASSAMSDFGNAIYF.

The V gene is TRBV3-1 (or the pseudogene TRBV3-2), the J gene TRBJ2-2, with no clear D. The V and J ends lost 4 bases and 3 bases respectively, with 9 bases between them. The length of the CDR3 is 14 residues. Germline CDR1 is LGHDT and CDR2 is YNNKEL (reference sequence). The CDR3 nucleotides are TGTGCCAGCAGCCCCCCGACGGACACCGGGGAGCTGTTTTTT. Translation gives CASSPPTDTGELFF.

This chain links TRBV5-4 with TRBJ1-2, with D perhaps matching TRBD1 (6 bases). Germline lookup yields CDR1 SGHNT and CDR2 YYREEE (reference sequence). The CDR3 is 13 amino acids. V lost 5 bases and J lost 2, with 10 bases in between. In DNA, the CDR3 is TGTGCCAGCAGAGAACAGGGAAACTATGGCTACACCTTC. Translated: CASREQGNYGYTF.

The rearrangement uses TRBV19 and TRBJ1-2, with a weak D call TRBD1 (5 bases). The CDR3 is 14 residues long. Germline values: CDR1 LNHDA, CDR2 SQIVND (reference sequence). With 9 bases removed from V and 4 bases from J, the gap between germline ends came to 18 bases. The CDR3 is CASPTPGSIYGYTF. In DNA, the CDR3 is TGTGCCAGCCCGACGCCAGGGTCGATCTATGGCTACACCTTC.

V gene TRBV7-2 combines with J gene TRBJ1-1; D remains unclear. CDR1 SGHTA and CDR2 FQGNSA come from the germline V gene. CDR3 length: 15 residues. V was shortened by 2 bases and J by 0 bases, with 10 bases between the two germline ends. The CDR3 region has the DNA TGTGCCAGCAGCTTAAGTTCAGATATGAACACTGAAGCTTTCTTT. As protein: CASSLSSDMNTEAFF.

This CDR3 reads CASSFRGGGNQPQHF. The CDR3 DNA is TGTGCCAGCAGTTTCAGGGGAGGTGGCAATCAGCCCCAGCATTTT. The chain is built from TRBV6-1 and TRBJ1-5, with D maybe TRBD1 (6 bases). The CDR3 contains 15 residues. Germline values: CDR1 MNHNS, CDR2 SASEGT. V gave up 5 bases and J gave up 2 bases, with 13 bases separating them.

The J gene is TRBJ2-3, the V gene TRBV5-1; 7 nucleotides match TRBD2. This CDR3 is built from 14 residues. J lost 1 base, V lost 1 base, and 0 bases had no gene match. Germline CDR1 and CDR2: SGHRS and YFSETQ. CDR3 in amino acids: CASSLTSGTDTQYF. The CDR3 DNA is TGCGCCAGCAGCTTGACTAGCGGCACAGATACGCAGTATTTT.